This entry lists 4 T cell receptor delta chains sequenced from one sample in a study of γδ T cells in repeated Plasmodium falciparum infection. Gammadelta T cells were flow-sorted from PBMC into Vgamma9/Vdelta2+ and Vdelta2-negative populations for bulk analysis. TCRdb reanalyzed the multiplex PCR reads using CATT. The repertoire holds around 52,000 delta-chain clones, with 1.7% as singletons. The material sequenced was gamma-delta T cells from blood. These receptors were collected from a pool of human donors (malaria-infected and uninfected, not separated).

A note on this clone: It differs at one base from a far larger clone, so likely a read error. Other nucleotide sequences from this sample produce the same CDR3. The rearrangement joins TRDV3 to TRDJ1; 8 nucleotides agree with TRDD3. The J gene, not given by TCRdb, was assigned here from a germline match of the nucleotide sequence. V lost 4 bases to trimming and J lost 0 bases; unmatched junction nucleotides: 25. Germline assignment: CDR1 TVYSNPD and CDR2 GDNSRS (reference sequence). The CDR3 extends over 20 amino acids. CDR3 sequence reads: CASTYPSPFWGTMYTDKLIF. The CDR3 DNA reads TGTGCCTCTACCTATCCGAGCCCCTTCTGGGGGACGATGTACACCGATAAACTCATCTTT.

In its sample, this clone was seen a few times. The CDR3 DNA reads as TGTGCTCTTGGGGAGACGCCTGGGGGATACGAGAAACTCATCTTT. Its protein is CALGETPGGYEKLIF. The chain carries TRDV1 and TRDJ1; 12 bases agree with TRDD3. Matching the DNA to germline supplied the J gene, which TCRdb does not give. V lost 3 bases, J lost 8 bases, and 7 bases stayed unmatched. The germline CDR1 and CDR2 sequences are TSWWSYY and QGS. The CDR3 sequence is 15 residues long.

This clone showed up many times. The V and J genes are TRDV1 and TRDJ1; tentative D call: TRDD2 (8 bases). Per germline, CDR1 TSWWSYY and CDR2 QGS. The CDR3 spans 19 residues. Deletions cut 5 bases from V and 5 bases from J, with 30 bases between. Here the CDR3 reads CALGNIRLPTYWGGDKLIF. The DNA for the CDR3 is TGTGCTCTTGGGAACATTAGACTTCCTACCTACTGGGGAGGAGATAAACTCATCTTT.

This clone was counted ten times or more. TCRdb has a much larger clone's protein, which differs at residue 14 from the translation of this DNA, likely because of a read error; what is shown is the protein translated from the DNA. J is TRDJ1 and V is TRDV1, with 8 bases lining up with TRDD3. The CDR3 extends over 22 amino acids. The germline V gene encodes CDR1 TSWWSYY and CDR2 QGS. V lost 1 base and J lost 0; bases outside the gene matches: 22. The CDR3 DNA follows: TGTGCTCTTGGGGAACCGAGACCTACCCAGGGGATACCGTTCAAGTACACCGATAAACTCATCTTT. It yields the protein CALGEPRPTQGIPFKYTDKLIF.